This TCR beta chain was captured in a study of blood T cell repertoires in COVID-19. The CDR3 contains 15 residues. Trimming removed 2 bases from V and 3 bases from J, with 15 bases in between. Germline V lookup: CDR1 SGHRS, CDR2 YFSETQ. Study processing details: Reference gene primers were amplified, and this amplification served to estimate nucleated cell counts. The data were produced by immunoSEQ multiplex PCR, yet TCRdb's version contains in-frame clones alone and is incomplete. The V and J calls and clone size are taken from that table; D and trimming were inferred from the DNA. The table includes approximately 210,000 clones, roughly 86% detected once.

V is TRBV5-1 and J is TRBJ2-7; D perhaps matches TRBD1 (6 bases). The sequencing sample was made of peripheral blood. This TCR was recovered from a woman between 50 and 59 years old with active or convalescent COVID-19. DNA for the CDR3: TGCGCCAGCAGCTTTACCCCGGGACAAAACTACGAGCAGTACTTC. Encoded protein: CASSFTPGQNYEQYF.